The rows below give T cell receptor beta chains drawn from one sample of a study of blood T cell repertoires in COVID-19. Only in-frame clones appear in the TCRdb table, and some are missing; sequencing was by immunoSEQ multiplex PCR. The sample shows about 160,000 clones, about 92% of them seen only once. The sample was peripheral blood. These receptors were obtained from a man aged 30 to 39 with COVID-19, enrolled during active disease. Both conserved end residues are part of each CDR3. D genes are given only for firm matches. Clone size is stated in some rows and not others, as once, few, many or a class when expanded.

abundance	v_gene	d_gene	j_gene	CDR3aa	CDR3nt
NA	TRBV6-5	TRBD2	TRBJ2-3	CASSYGPGLDTDTQYF	TGTGCCAGCAGTTACGGTCCGGGACTAGACACAGATACGCAGTATTTT
NA	TRBV27	TRBD1	TRBJ2-7	CASSGTGGMSSYEQYF	TGTGCCAGCAGTGGGACAGGGGGAATGAGCTCCTACGAGCAGTACTTC
NA	TRBV7-9	NA	TRBJ1-4	CASSSGQNEKLFF	TGTGCCAGCAGCTCCGGACAGAATGAAAAACTGTTTTTT
once	TRBV7-9	NA	TRBJ2-5	CASSLGRDQLGETQYF	TGTGCCAGCAGCTTAGGGAGGGACCAGTTGGGGGAGACCCAGTACTTC
NA	TRBV19	NA	TRBJ2-3	CASSILADSTDTQYF	TGTGCCAGTAGTATCTTAGCGGATAGCACAGATACGCAGTATTTT
NA	TRBV15	TRBD1	TRBJ2-7	CATSRSIRGIGYEQYF	TGTGCCACCAGCAGGAGTATCAGGGGGATTGGCTACGAGCAGTACTTC
NA	TRBV29-1	TRBD1	TRBJ2-1	CSVSGTGEEQFF	TGCAGCGTTTCTGGGACAGGGGAAGAGCAGTTCTTC
NA	TRBV7-9	NA	TRBJ2-2	CASSYRSNTGELFF	TGTGCCAGCAGCTACCGGTCGAACACCGGGGAGCTGTTTTTT
NA	TRBV19	NA	TRBJ1-1	CASSNGVTEAFF	TGTGCCAGTAGTAACGGGGTGACTGAAGCTTTCTTT
NA	TRBV19	NA	TRBJ1-1	CASTPISGTEAFF	TGTGCCAGTACCCCCATTTCAGGGACTGAAGCTTTCTTT
NA	TRBV6-2/TRBV6-3	NA	TRBJ1-5	CASSFPGRGQPQHF	TGTGCCAGCAGTTTCCCAGGGAGGGGGCAGCCCCAGCATTTT
NA	TRBV14	TRBD1	TRBJ1-2	CASSQDAWDRGPDYGYTF	TGTGCCAGCAGCCAAGACGCCTGGGACAGGGGACCCGACTATGGCTACACCTTC
NA	TRBV5-1	NA	TRBJ1-2	CASSLGQNNYGYTF	TGCGCCAGCAGCTTGGGGCAGAATAACTATGGCTACACCTTC
NA	TRBV10-3	NA	TRBJ1-2	CAISDGGGYNHGYTF	TGTGCCATCAGTGATGGCGGGGGCTACAACCATGGCTACACCTTC
NA	TRBV7-8	TRBD1	TRBJ2-2	CASSLRTGRNTGELFF	TGTGCCAGCAGCTTACGGACAGGGAGGAACACCGGGGAGCTGTTTTTT
NA	TRBV29-1	NA	TRBJ2-7	CSVGTGPKGSFYEQYF	TGCAGCGTTGGAACAGGGCCTAAAGGTAGCTTCTACGAGCAGTACTTC
NA	TRBV5-6	NA	TRBJ1-3	CASSLGLGSGNTIYF	TGTGCCAGCAGCCTAGGACTCGGCTCTGGAAACACCATATATTTT
NA	TRBV10-1	NA	TRBJ1-2	CASRGHGNGYTF	TGCGCCAGCAGGGGACACGGAAATGGCTACACCTTC
NA	TRBV7-8	TRBD1	TRBJ1-6	CASSLAGGNYSPLHF	TGTGCCAGCAGCTTGGCAGGGGGCAATTATTCACCCCTCCACTTT
NA	TRBV7-9	TRBD1	TRBJ1-5	CASSSRTGNQPQHF	TGTGCCAGCAGCTCCCGGACAGGGAATCAGCCCCAGCATTTT
few	TRBV10-3	TRBD2	TRBJ2-1	CAISETLPGLAGGRLGSEQFF	TGTGCCATCAGTGAGACCTTACCGGGACTAGCGGGGGGGCGCTTGGGAAGTGAGCAGTTCTTC
NA	TRBV2	NA	TRBJ2-7	CASSAQTYEQYF	TGTGCCAGCAGTGCGCAGACCTACGAGCAGTACTTC
once	TRBV7-3	NA	TRBJ2-2	CASSLIHGQDGELFF	TGTGCCAGCAGCTTAATTCATGGCCAGGACGGGGAGCTGTTTTTT
NA	TRBV3-1/TRBV3-2	NA	TRBJ1-2	CASSQDLGGTYGYTF	TGTGCCAGCAGCCAAGACCTGGGGGGTACATATGGCTACACCTTC
NA	TRBV5-5	TRBD1	TRBJ1-2	CASSLGTGEGYTF	TGTGCCAGCAGCCTCGGGACAGGGGAAGGCTACACCTTC
NA	TRBV2	NA	TRBJ1-2	CASSGQNYGYTF	TGTGCCAGCAGTGGACAGAACTATGGCTACACCTTC
NA	TRBV15	NA	TRBJ2-4	CATSRALYGVAKNIQYF	TGTGCCACCAGCAGAGCGCTCTACGGGGTTGCCAAAAACATTCAGTACTTC
NA	TRBV7-9	NA	TRBJ1-2	CASASGGINYGYTF	TGTGCCAGCGCCTCTGGAGGGATCAACTATGGCTACACCTTC
NA	TRBV15	NA	TRBJ1-6	CATSRVDRLNSPLHF	TGTGCCACCAGCAGAGTCGACAGGTTAAATTCACCCCTCCACTTT
NA	TRBV7-2	NA	TRBJ2-7	CASSLELRSSYEQYF	TGTGCCAGCAGCTTGGAGCTAAGGAGCTCCTACGAGCAGTACTTC
NA	TRBV9	NA	TRBJ2-5	CASSATGYQETQYF	TGTGCCAGCAGCGCTACAGGGTACCAAGAGACCCAGTACTTC
few	TRBV2	NA	TRBJ2-2	CASSSSVVLFF	TGTGCCAGCAGCTCTAGTGTTGTGCTGTTTTTT
NA	TRBV7-6	NA	TRBJ2-7	CASSLRQGGVEGYEQYF	TGTGCCAGCAGCCTTAGGCAGGGGGGTGTCGAGGGGTACGAGCAGTACTTC
NA	TRBV9	NA	TRBJ1-3	CASSPGTSSSGNTIYF	TGTGCCAGCAGCCCGGGGACATCGAGCTCTGGAAACACCATATATTTT
NA	TRBV24-1	TRBD1	TRBJ2-2	CATSDRRQGNTGELFF	TGTGCCACCAGTGACCGCCGACAGGGAAACACCGGGGAGCTGTTTTTT
NA	TRBV11-3	NA	TRBJ1-1	CASSLDQGGMNTEAFF	TGTGCCAGCAGCTTAGATCAGGGCGGAATGAACACTGAAGCTTTCTTT
NA	TRBV7-2	TRBD2	TRBJ2-3	CASSLARTSGGPSLGDTQYF	TGTGCCAGCAGCTTAGCAAGGACTAGCGGGGGGCCGTCCCTGGGAGATACGCAGTATTTT
NA	TRBV6-5	NA	TRBJ2-5	CASRTPGAKETQYF	TGTGCCAGCAGAACCCCGGGTGCTAAAGAGACCCAGTACTTC
once	TRBV6-4	NA	TRBJ2-2	CASRWGERTGELFF	TGTGCCAGCAGGTGGGGGGAACGGACCGGGGAGCTGTTTTTT
NA	TRBV5-1	TRBD1	TRBJ1-2	CASSPRTGDGYTF	TGCGCCAGCAGCCCAAGGACAGGGGACGGCTACACCTTC
NA	TRBV15	NA	TRBJ1-4	CATSSDYRGEKLFF	TGTGCCACCAGCTCAGATTATAGGGGTGAAAAACTGTTTTTT
few	TRBV3-1/TRBV3-2	NA	TRBJ2-1	CASSQGVGGNEQFF	TGTGCCAGCAGCCAAGGGGTAGGGGGAAATGAGCAGTTCTTC
NA	TRBV30	TRBD2	TRBJ2-1	CACRLAGGNEQFF	TGTGCCTGTCGTCTAGCGGGAGGGAATGAGCAGTTCTTC
NA	TRBV5-1	TRBD1	TRBJ1-6	CASSDRTGSYNSPLHF	TGCGCCAGCAGCGACCGGACAGGCTCCTATAATTCACCCCTCCACTTT
NA	TRBV2	TRBD2	TRBJ2-1	CASLASGKDNEQFF	TGTGCCAGCTTGGCTAGCGGGAAAGACAATGAGCAGTTCTTC
NA	TRBV19	NA	TRBJ1-2	CASSPANLHQGYGYTF	TGTGCCAGTAGTCCCGCGAATCTGCACCAGGGCTATGGCTACACCTTC
once	TRBV27	TRBD2	TRBJ2-3	CASSPSLAGGQDTQYF	TGTGCCAGCAGTCCCTCACTAGCGGGGGGGCAAGATACGCAGTATTTT
NA	TRBV10-3	NA	TRBJ2-3	CAISDPRGPSTDTQYF	TGTGCCATCAGTGACCCCAGGGGCCCTAGCACAGATACGCAGTATTTT
NA	TRBV6-5	TRBD1	TRBJ1-5	CASSYGTGGNQPQHF	TGTGCCAGCAGTTACGGGACAGGCGGCAATCAGCCCCAGCATTTT
NA	TRBV11-2	TRBD1	TRBJ2-3	CASSPQGVVEDTQYF	TGTGCCAGCAGCCCACAGGGGGTAGTAGAAGATACGCAGTATTTT
NA	TRBV6-6	TRBD1	TRBJ1-5	CASSYSMAGGNQPQHF	TGTGCCAGCAGTTACTCGATGGCAGGGGGTAATCAGCCCCAGCATTTT
NA	TRBV19	NA	TRBJ2-5	CASKARGSLGTQYF	TGTGCCAGTAAGGCAAGGGGTTCGTTAGGGACCCAGTACTTC
few	TRBV7-9	TRBD1	TRBJ2-7	CASSLGDRVKYEQYF	TGTGCCAGCAGCTTAGGGGACAGGGTTAAATACGAGCAGTACTTC
NA	TRBV18	TRBD2	TRBJ2-7	CASSPGRGRIYEQYF	TGTGCCAGCTCACCCGGGCGGGGGAGGATCTACGAGCAGTACTTC
NA	TRBV5-8	TRBD1	TRBJ2-5	CASSWWSQGPQETQYF	TGTGCCAGCAGCTGGTGGTCACAGGGGCCCCAAGAGACCCAGTACTTC
NA	TRBV19	NA	TRBJ1-1	CASSIQGSTEAFF	TGTGCCAGTAGTATCCAGGGAAGCACTGAAGCTTTCTTT
NA	TRBV4-1	NA	TRBJ2-4	CASSLLQGAKNIQYF	TGCGCCAGCAGCCTCCTCCAGGGAGCCAAAAACATTCAGTACTTC
NA	TRBV4-3	NA	TRBJ1-6	CASSLGLGSPLHF	TGCGCCAGCAGCCTAGGTTTGGGCTCACCCCTCCACTTT
NA	TRBV30	NA	TRBJ1-2	CAWSPYRERGYTF	TGTGCCTGGAGTCCTTACAGGGAGCGTGGCTACACCTTC